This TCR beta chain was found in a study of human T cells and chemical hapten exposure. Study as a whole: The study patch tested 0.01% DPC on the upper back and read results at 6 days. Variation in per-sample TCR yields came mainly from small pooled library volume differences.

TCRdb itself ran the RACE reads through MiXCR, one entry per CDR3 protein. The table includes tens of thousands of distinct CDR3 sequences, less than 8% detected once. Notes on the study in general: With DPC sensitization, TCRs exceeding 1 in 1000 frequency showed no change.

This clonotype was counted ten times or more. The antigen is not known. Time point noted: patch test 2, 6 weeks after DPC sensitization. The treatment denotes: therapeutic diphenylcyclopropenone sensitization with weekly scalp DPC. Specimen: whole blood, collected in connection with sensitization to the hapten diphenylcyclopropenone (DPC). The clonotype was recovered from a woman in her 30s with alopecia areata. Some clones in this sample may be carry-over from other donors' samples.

The DNA for the CDR3 is TGTGCCAGTAGTAGGGCTAGGTTTGTGGACAGGGAAACCTACAATGAGCAGTTCTTC. This translates into CASSRARFVDRETYNEQFF. V gene TRBV19 combines with J gene TRBJ2-1, with 8 bases identical to TRBD1. The CDR3 sequence is 19 residues long. The junction had 16 bases not matched to a gene; V was cut back by 4 bases and J by 2 bases. CDR1 and CDR2 (germline): LNHDA, SQIVND (reference sequence).